The 21 T cell receptor beta chains in this list originate from one sample, sequenced in a study of T cell responses to AZD1222 COVID-19 vaccine. The repertoire was sequenced with immunoSEQ multiplex PCR; TCRdb's copy has only in-frame clones and lacks some. The sample has 150,000 or so clones, about 90% seen once; the top ten hold roughly 2.9%. The source was peripheral blood, collected on day 0 of MenACWY control vaccination. Source of these receptors: an adult in good health.

This clone was observed a few times. The rearrangement uses TRBV18 and TRBJ1-6; the D gene is possibly TRBD1 (5 bases). The CDR3 has 12 amino acids. Germline V lookup: CDR1 KGHSH, CDR2 LQKENI. Trimming shortened V by 5 bases and J by 9 bases, and 8 bases separated the two germline ends. The DNA for the CDR3 is TGTGCCAGCTCAACACAGGCTTCACCCCTCCACTTT. Translated, it gives CASSTQASPLHF. The whole variable domain, filled in from reference TRBV18 and TRBJ1-6, reads NAGVMQNPRHLVRRRGQEARLRCSPMKGHSHVYWYRQLPEEGLKFMVYLQKENIIDESGMPKERFSAEFPKEGPSILRIQQVVRGDSAAYFCASSTQASPLHFGNGTRLTVT.

The chain is built from TRBV2 and TRBJ1-1; 8 bases line up with TRBD1. From germline, CDR1 is SNHLY and CDR2 FYNNEI. This CDR3 has 14 residues. J lost 1 base, V lost 6 bases, and 4 bases had no gene match. CDR3 protein: CASSPDRGNTEAFF. CDR3 DNA: TGTGCCAGCAGCCCAGACAGGGGGAACACTGAAGCTTTCTTT.

This clone has a single count. J is TRBJ1-1 and V is TRBV19; perhaps TRBD1 as D (5 bases). With 5 bases removed from V and 7 bases from J, the gap between germline ends came to 20 bases. CDR3 length equals 15 residues. Germline CDR1 LNHDA, CDR2 SQIVND (reference sequence). In DNA, the CDR3 is TGTGCCAGTAGTCTACCTCCGGGGGGGTTCGTTGAAGCTTTCTTT. Its protein is CASSLPPGGFVEAFF.

The chain uses TRBV3-1 (or the pseudogene TRBV3-2) and TRBJ2-2, with D possibly TRBD1 on 6 matching bases. V was clipped by 4 bases and J by 5 bases, with 11 bases between them. This CDR3 region has 14 residues. Germline CDR1 is LGHDT and CDR2 is YNNKEL (reference sequence). The CDR3 spells CASSRYRETGELFF. DNA for the CDR3: TGTGCCAGCAGCCGCTACAGGGAGACCGGGGAGCTGTTTTTT.

The chain uses TRBV28 and TRBJ1-5; 7 bases fit TRBD1. CDR3 length: 14 residues. V shed 7 bases, J shed 4 bases, and the junction held 7 bases outside the gene matches. Germline lookup yields CDR1 MDHEN and CDR2 SYDVKM. DNA for the CDR3: TGTGCCAGCATCGAGGGGGCTGGGAATCAGCCCCAGCATTTT. Its translation is CASIEGAGNQPQHF.

V is TRBV11-2 and J is TRBJ1-5; a weak D match, TRBD1 (6 bases). The CDR3 sequence is 15 residues long. From germline, CDR1 is SGHAT and CDR2 FQNNGV. The V end lost 5 bases, the J end lost 8 bases, and 19 bases lay between the germline ends. The CDR3 loop reads CASSLVGGEFEPQHF. The DNA for the CDR3 is TGTGCCAGCAGCCTTGTGGGGGGCGAATTCGAGCCCCAGCATTTT.

The chain employs TRBV12-5 and TRBJ1-1, with D unresolved. The V gene's germline CDR1 is LGHNT and CDR2 FRNRAP. CDR3 length: 12 residues. Trimming removed 6 bases at V and 7 bases at J, with 12 bases between. CDR3 coding DNA: TGTGCTAGTGGAACGAACCGGGATGAAGCTTTCTTT. Translated: CASGTNRDEAFF.

The rearrangement links TRBV15 to TRBJ2-1; D uncertain. The CDR3 totals 12 residues. Germline CDR1 and CDR2: LNHNV and YYDKDF (reference sequence). Trimming removed 3 bases from V and 4 bases from J, with 4 bases in between. For the CDR3, the DNA is TGTGCCACCAGCAGGCCGTACAATGAGCAGTTCTTC. Protein: CATSRPYNEQFF.

The V gene is TRBV9, the J gene TRBJ2-1; 7 bases fit TRBD2. The CDR3 is 15 residues long. The germline CDR1 and CDR2 sequences are SGDLS and YYNGEE. The V and J ends lost 0 bases and 5 bases, in that order; junction bases with no gene match: 5. The CDR3: CASSVVGRPNNEQFF. Written as DNA, the CDR3 is TGTGCCAGCAGCGTAGTCGGGAGGCCTAACAATGAGCAGTTCTTC. Using reference TRBV9 and TRBJ2-1 for the parts outside the CDR3, the full variable domain is DSGVTQTPKHLITATGQRVTLRCSPRSGDLSVYWYQQSLDQGLQFLIQYYNGEERAKGNILERFSAQQFPDLHSELNLSSLELGDSALYFCASSVVGRPNNEQFFGPGTRLTVL.

The chain recombines TRBV6-5 with TRBJ2-7, with D possibly TRBD2 on 6 matching bases. The CDR3 length is 16 residues. CDR1 MNHEY and CDR2 SVGAGI come from the germline V gene. Trimming pared 0 bases from V and 4 bases from J, leaving 16 bases between. This CDR3 is CASSYSGGGLGYEQYF. In DNA form, the CDR3 reads TGTGCCAGCAGTTACTCGGGGGGAGGTCTGGGGTACGAGCAGTACTTC.

The V gene is TRBV18, the J gene TRBJ1-1; tentative D call: TRBD1 (5 bases). This CDR3 has 13 residues. Germline assignment: CDR1 KGHSH and CDR2 LQKENI. Trimming stripped 4 bases from V and 8 bases from J, with 14 bases between. CDR3 protein: CASSQGWTGEAFF. The CDR3 bases are TGTGCCAGCTCACAGGGGTGGACCGGGGAAGCTTTCTTT.

V gene TRBV20-1 combines with J gene TRBJ1-2; D possibly corresponds to TRBD1 (5 bases). The CDR3 is made up of 11 amino acids. Deletions cut 8 bases from V and 5 bases from J, with 12 bases between. Germline CDR1 DFQATT, CDR2 SNEGSKA (reference sequence). The CDR3 region is CSLRDLYGYTF. The CDR3 DNA is TGCAGTTTACGGGACCTTTATGGCTACACCTTC.

This clone was recorded only once. The chain links TRBV10-3 to TRBJ2-7; 9 bases line up with TRBD2. The CDR3 consists of 13 residues. J lost 2 bases, V lost 6 bases, and 2 bases had no gene match. CDR1 ENHRY and CDR2 SYGVKD come from the germline V gene. CDR3 amino acids: CAISASGAYEQYF. DNA for the CDR3: TGTGCCATCAGCGCTAGCGGGGCCTACGAGCAGTACTTC.

The V call is TRBV3-1 (or the pseudogene TRBV3-2), the J call TRBJ1-5; D call uncertain. The CDR3 consists of 13 residues. The ends were cut back, 4 bases at V and 9 bases at J, with 13 bases in the middle. Germline V lookup: CDR1 LGHDT, CDR2 YNNKEL (reference sequence). In DNA, the CDR3 is TGTGCCAGCAGCCTCCGAGTTCGGGGGCCCCAGCATTTT. Residues: CASSLRVRGPQHF.

This chain's CDR3 is CATSGLRASGNNEQFF. The CDR3 DNA follows: TGTGCCACCAGTGGCCTCAGGGCTAGCGGTAACAATGAGCAGTTCTTC. This chain uses TRBV24-1 with TRBJ2-1; 7 bases agree with TRBD2. This CDR3 contains 16 residues. J gave up 5 bases and V 5 bases, and 11 bases lay outside the gene matches. CDR1 and CDR2 (germline): KGHDR, SFDVKD.

The rearrangement joins TRBV5-1 to TRBJ1-1, with D possibly TRBD1 on 6 matching bases. Trimming left V 6 bases short and J 1 base short, with 13 bases between. Germline-derived CDR1 and CDR2 are SGHRS and YFSETQ. The CDR3 loop spans 14 amino acids. Here the CDR3 reads CASTQGSQNTEAFF. The DNA of the CDR3 is TGCGCCAGCACCCAGGGGTCGCAGAACACTGAAGCTTTCTTT.

This chain uses TRBV5-5 with TRBJ2-2; no firm D call. The length of the CDR3 is 15 residues. Deletions cut 4 bases from V and 0 bases from J, with 10 bases between. Germline CDR1 and CDR2: SGHKS and YYEKEE (reference sequence). CDR3: CASSVWAANTGELFF. The CDR3 nucleotides read TGTGCCAGCAGCGTTTGGGCCGCGAACACCGGGGAGCTGTTTTTT.

The chain couples TRBV3-1 (or the pseudogene TRBV3-2) to TRBJ1-2; possible D gene TRBD1, 5 bases. V was pared by 1 base and J by 8 bases, with 14 bases between. CDR3 length: 14 residues. CDR1 LGHDT and CDR2 YNNKEL come from the germline V gene (reference sequence). CDR3 sequence (DNA): TGTGCCAGCAGCCAAGTCGCAGGGTCTGGGGGCTACACCTTC. Translating gives CASSQVAGSGGYTF.

V usage is TRBV6-5 and J usage is TRBJ1-5; TRBD1 matches at 8 bases. Germline values: CDR1 MNHEY, CDR2 SVGAGI. This CDR3 has 14 residues. V lost 6 bases and J lost 7; bases outside the gene matches: 8. The CDR3 region has the DNA TGTGCCAGCAGCCGTCAGGGGGCTGGGCAGCCCCAGCATTTT. Its translation: CASSRQGAGQPQHF.

The chain couples TRBV12-3 or TRBV12-4 to TRBJ2-1; no firm D call. The CDR3 spans 11 residues. V gave up 3 bases and J gave up 10 bases, with 7 bases separating them. The chain's CDR3 is CASSFGPEQFF. CDR3 DNA: TGTGCCAGCAGTTTTGGACCGGAGCAGTTCTTC.

J is TRBJ2-2 and V is TRBV4-1; D not certain. The CDR3 is made up of 17 amino acids. Trimming removed 1 base at V and 4 bases at J, with 16 bases between. Germline CDR1 and CDR2: MGHRA and YSYEKL. The CDR3 loop reads CASSQGAAGRATGELFF. The CDR3 DNA reads TGCGCCAGCAGCCAAGGGGCCGCTGGCCGTGCCACCGGGGAGCTGTTTTTT.